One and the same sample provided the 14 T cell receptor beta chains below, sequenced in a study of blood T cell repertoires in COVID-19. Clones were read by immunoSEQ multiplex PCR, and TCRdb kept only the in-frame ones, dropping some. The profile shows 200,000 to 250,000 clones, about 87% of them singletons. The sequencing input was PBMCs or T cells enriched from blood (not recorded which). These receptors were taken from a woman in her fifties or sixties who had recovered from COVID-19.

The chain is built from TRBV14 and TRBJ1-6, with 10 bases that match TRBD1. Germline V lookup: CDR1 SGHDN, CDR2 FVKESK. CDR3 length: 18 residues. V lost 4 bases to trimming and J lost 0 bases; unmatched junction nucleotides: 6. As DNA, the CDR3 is TGTGCCAGCAGCCGACAGGGGGCCTCGAGCTCCTATAATTCACCCCTCCACTTT. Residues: CASSRQGASSSYNSPLHF. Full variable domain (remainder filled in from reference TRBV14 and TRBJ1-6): EAGVTQFPSHSVIEKGQTVTLRCDPISGHDNLYWYRRVMGKEIKFLLHFVKESKQDESGMPNNRFLAERTGGTYSTLKVQPAELEDSGVYFCASSRQGASSSYNSPLHFGNGTRLTVT.

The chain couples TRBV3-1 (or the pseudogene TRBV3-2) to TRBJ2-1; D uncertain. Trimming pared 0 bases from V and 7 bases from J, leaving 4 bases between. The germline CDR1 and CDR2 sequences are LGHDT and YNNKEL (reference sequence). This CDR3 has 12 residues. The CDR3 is CASSQERNEQFF. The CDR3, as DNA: TGTGCCAGCAGCCAAGAACGGAATGAGCAGTTCTTC.

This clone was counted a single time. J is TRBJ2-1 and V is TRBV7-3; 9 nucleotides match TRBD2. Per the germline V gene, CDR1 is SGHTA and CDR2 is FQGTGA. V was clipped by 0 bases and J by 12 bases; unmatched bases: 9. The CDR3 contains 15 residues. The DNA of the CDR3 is TGTGCCAGCAGCTTAACTAGCGGGGGATCGGAAGGGCAGTTCTTC. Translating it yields CASSLTSGGSEGQFF.

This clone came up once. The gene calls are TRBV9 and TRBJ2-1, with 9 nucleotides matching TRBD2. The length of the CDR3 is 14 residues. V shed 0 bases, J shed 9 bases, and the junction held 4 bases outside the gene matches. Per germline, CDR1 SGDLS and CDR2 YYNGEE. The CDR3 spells CASSVGSGRSEQFF. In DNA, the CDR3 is TGTGCCAGCAGCGTAGGGAGCGGGAGGAGTGAGCAGTTCTTC.

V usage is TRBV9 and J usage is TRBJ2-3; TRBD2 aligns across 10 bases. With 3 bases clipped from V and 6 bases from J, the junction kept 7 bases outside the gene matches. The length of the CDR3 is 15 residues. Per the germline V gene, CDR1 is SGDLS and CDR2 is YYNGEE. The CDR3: CASSALAGESDTQYF. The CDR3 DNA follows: TGTGCCAGCAGCGCTCTAGCGGGAGAGTCGGATACGCAGTATTTT.

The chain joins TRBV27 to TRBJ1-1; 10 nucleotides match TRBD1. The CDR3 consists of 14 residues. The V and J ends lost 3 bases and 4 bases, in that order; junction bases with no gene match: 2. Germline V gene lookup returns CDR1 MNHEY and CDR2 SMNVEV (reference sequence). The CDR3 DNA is TGTGCCAGCAGTTTGTGGACAGGGGGCACTGAAGCTTTCTTT. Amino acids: CASSLWTGGTEAFF.

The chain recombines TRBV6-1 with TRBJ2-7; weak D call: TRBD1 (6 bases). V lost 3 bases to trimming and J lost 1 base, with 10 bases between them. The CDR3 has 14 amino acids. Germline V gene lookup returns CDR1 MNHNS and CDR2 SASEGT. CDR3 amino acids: CASSDRRGSYEQYF. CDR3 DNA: TGTGCCAGCAGTGATCGCAGGGGTTCCTACGAGCAGTACTTC.

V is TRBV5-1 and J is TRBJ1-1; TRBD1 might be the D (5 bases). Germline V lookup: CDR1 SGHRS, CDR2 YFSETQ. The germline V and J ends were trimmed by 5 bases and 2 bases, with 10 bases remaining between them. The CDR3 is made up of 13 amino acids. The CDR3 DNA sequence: TGCGCCAGCAGACCGGACACTAACACTGAAGCTTTCTTT. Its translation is CASRPDTNTEAFF.

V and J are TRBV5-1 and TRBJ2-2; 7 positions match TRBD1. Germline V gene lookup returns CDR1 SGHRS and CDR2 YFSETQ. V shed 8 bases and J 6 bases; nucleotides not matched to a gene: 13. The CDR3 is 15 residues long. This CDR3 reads CASSTGEIGAGELFF. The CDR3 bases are TGCGCCAGTAGCACAGGGGAAATCGGGGCCGGGGAGCTGTTTTTT.

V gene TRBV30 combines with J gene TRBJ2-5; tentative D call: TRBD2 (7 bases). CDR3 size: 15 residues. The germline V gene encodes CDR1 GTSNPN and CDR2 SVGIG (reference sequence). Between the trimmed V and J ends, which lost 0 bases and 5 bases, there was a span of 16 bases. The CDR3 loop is CAWSVQGGGYETQYF. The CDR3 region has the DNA TGTGCCTGGAGTGTACAGGGAGGGGGATACGAGACCCAGTACTTC.

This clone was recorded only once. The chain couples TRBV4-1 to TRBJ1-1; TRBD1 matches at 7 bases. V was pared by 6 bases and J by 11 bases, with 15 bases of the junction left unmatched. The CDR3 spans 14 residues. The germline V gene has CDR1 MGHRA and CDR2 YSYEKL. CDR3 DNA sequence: TGCGCCAGCAGGAGTCCCGGGACAGAAAGGAAGGCTTTCTTT. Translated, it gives CASRSPGTERKAFF.

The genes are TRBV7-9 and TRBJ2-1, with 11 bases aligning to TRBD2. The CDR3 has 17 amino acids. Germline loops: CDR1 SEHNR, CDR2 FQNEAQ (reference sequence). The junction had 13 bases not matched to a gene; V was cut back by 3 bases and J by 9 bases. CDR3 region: CASSFGDSGRGRFEQFF. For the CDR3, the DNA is TGTGCCAGCAGCTTTGGGGATAGCGGGAGGGGTCGTTTTGAGCAGTTCTTC. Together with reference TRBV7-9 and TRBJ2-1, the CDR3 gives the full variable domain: DTGVSQNPRHKITKRGQNVTFRCDPISEHNRLYWYRQTLGQGPEFLTYFQNEAQLEKSRLLSDRFSAERPKGSFSTLEIQRTEQGDSAMYLCASSFGDSGRGRFEQFFGPGTRLTVL.

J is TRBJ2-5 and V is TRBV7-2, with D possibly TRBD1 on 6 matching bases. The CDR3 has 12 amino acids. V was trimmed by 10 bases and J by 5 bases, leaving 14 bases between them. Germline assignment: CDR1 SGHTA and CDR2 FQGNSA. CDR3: CATSMRGETQYF. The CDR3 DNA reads TGTGCCACCTCCATGAGGGGGGAGACCCAGTACTTC.

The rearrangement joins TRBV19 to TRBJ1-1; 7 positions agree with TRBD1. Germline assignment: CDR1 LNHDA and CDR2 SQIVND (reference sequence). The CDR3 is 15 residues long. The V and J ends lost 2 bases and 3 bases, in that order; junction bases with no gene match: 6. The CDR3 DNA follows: TGTGCCAGTAGTATAATGGGCAGGGGGGACACTGAAGCTTTCTTT. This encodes CASSIMGRGDTEAFF. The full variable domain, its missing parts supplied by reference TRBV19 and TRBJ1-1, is DGGITQSPKYLFRKEGQNVTLSCEQNLNHDAMYWYRQDPGQGLRLIYYSQIVNDFQKGDIAEGYSVSREKKESFPLTVTSAQKNPTAFYLCASSIMGRGDTEAFFGQGTRLTVV.